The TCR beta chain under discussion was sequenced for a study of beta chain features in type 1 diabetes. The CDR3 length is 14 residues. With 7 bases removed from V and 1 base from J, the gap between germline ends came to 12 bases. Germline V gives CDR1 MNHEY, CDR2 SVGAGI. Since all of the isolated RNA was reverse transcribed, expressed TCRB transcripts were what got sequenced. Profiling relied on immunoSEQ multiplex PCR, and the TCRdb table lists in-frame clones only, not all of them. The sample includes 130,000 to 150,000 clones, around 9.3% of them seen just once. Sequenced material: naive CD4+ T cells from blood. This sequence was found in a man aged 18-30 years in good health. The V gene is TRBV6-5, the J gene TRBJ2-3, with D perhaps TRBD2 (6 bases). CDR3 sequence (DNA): TGTGCCAGCACCCAGGGCGGGGGCACAGATACGCAGTATTTT. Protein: CASTQGGGTDTQYF.